These 8 T cell receptor beta chains came from one sample sequenced in a study of cytomegalovirus exposure and HLA in healthy donors. PCR was performed using 60 Vbeta and 13 Jbeta primers. Sequencing was performed with immunoSEQ multiplex PCR; in TCRdb, only in-frame clones are kept and a portion is missing. The sample comprises some 140,000 clones, 80% of which are singletons, and 10% to 15% rests with the top ten. Sequenced: PBMCs. These receptors all stem from a man aged 25-40 years in good health and CMV-seropositive.

V usage is TRBV4-1 and J usage is TRBJ2-1; no firm D call. The CDR3 consists of 13 residues. From germline, CDR1 is MGHRA and CDR2 YSYEKL. Trimming pared 4 bases from V and 7 bases from J, leaving 11 bases between. CDR3 sequence reads: CASSLAPSNEQFF. The CDR3 DNA reads as TGCGCCAGCAGCCTGGCCCCCTCTAATGAGCAGTTCTTC.

V and J are TRBV18 and TRBJ2-3; D is unclear. This CDR3 is 13 amino acids long. V gave up 0 bases and J gave up 3 bases, with 4 bases separating them. Germline lookup yields CDR1 KGHSH and CDR2 LQKENI. The CDR3 here is CASSPPRTDTQYF. The DNA of the CDR3 is TGTGCCAGCTCACCACCTAGAACAGATACGCAGTATTTT.

The gene calls are TRBV5-8 and TRBJ2-7; weak D call: TRBD1 (5 bases). Per germline, CDR1 SGHTS and CDR2 YDEGEE. The V end lost 4 bases, the J end lost 1 base, and 18 bases lay between the germline ends. The CDR3 consists of 16 residues. The CDR3 spells CASSNIQESPSYEQYF. The DNA of the CDR3 is TGTGCCAGCAGCAATATACAGGAATCACCTTCCTACGAGCAGTACTTC.

This clone was counted a few times. In DNA form, the CDR3 reads TGTGCCATCAGTGAGTCGCAGAGACAGGTGAACACTGAAGCTTTCTTT. This gives the protein CAISESQRQVNTEAFF. This chain uses TRBV10-3 with TRBJ1-1, with D possibly TRBD1 on 6 matching bases. This CDR3 spans 16 amino acids. Germline V gene sequence: CDR1 ENHRY, CDR2 SYGVKD. The V end lost 0 bases, the J end lost 0 bases, and 11 bases lay between the germline ends.

This clone was seen a single time. This chain connects TRBV18 to TRBJ1-1; TRBD1 matches at 8 bases. Germline trimming cut 2 bases from V and 5 bases from J; bases unmatched to any gene: 4. The CDR3 contains 14 residues. The V gene's germline CDR1 is KGHSH and CDR2 LQKENI. Written as DNA, the CDR3 is TGTGCCAGCTCACCAGCAGGGGGCAAAACTGAAGCTTTCTTT. It specifies CASSPAGGKTEAFF.

The chain combines TRBV29-1 with TRBJ2-3; a possible D gene is TRBD2 (6 bases). The CDR3 runs 15 residues. Germline V gene sequence: CDR1 SQVTM, CDR2 ANQGSEA. Deletions cut 0 bases from V and 1 base from J, with 11 bases between. As DNA, the CDR3 is TGCAGCGTTGAAGAGAGAGCGGGCGGCACAGATACGCAGTATTTT. It codes for CSVEERAGGTDTQYF.

This rearrangement joins TRBV2 to TRBJ1-3; 10 bases are shared with TRBD1. This CDR3 contains 15 residues. CDR1 and CDR2 from the germline V gene are SNHLY and FYNNEI. V shed 5 bases and J 2 bases; nucleotides not matched to a gene: 3. DNA of the CDR3: TGTGCCAGCAGTCTTGGACAGGGGGCTGGAAACACCATATATTTT. This codes for CASSLGQGAGNTIYF.

On this clone itself: Additional DNA sequences in this sample encode the identical CDR3. The gene calls are TRBV7-2 and TRBJ1-3; TRBD1 matches 7 bases. Germline trimming cut 5 bases from V and 0 bases from J; bases unmatched to any gene: 13. This CDR3 comprises 18 residues. Germline CDR1 reads SGHTA; CDR2 reads FQGNSA. CDR3 loop: CASSARQGLSNSGNTIYF. For the CDR3, the DNA is TGTGCCAGCAGCGCGAGACAGGGACTCAGTAACTCTGGAAACACCATATATTTT. The whole variable domain, remainder taken from reference TRBV7-2 and TRBJ1-3, is GAGVSQSPSNKVTEKGKDVELRCDPISGHTALYWYRQSLGQGLEFLIYFQGNSAPDKSGLPSDRFSAERTGGSVSTLTIQRTQQEDSAVYLCASSARQGLSNSGNTIYFGEGSWLTVV.